The subject of this entry is one T cell receptor (beta chain). What it binds is not known. The CDR3 has 12 amino acids. Germline CDR1 is SGHTA and CDR2 is FQGNSA. Trimming stripped 5 bases from V and 7 bases from J, with 12 bases between. This sample stems from a study of cytomegalovirus exposure and HLA in healthy donors. Study context: Approximately 200 million T cells yielded 117 million unique TCR beta sequences in earlier analysis. General study findings and limits: A missense variant in DCLRE1C was later tied to TCR beta V- and J-gene trimming. It emerged from a later analysis that several of the most significant clusters appeared to be linked to common viral pathogens. Reportedly, HLA-A and HLA-B alleles of most subjects were accurately predicted from TCR beta.

Primers included in the PCR were 60 Vbeta and 13 Jbeta primers. Here immunoSEQ multiplex PCR was the method, and the copy in TCRdb shows in-frame clones only, minus some. The sample has over 150,000 clones, over 75% seen once. J is TRBJ2-7 and V is TRBV7-2, with D possibly matching TRBD1 (5 bases). The receptor comes from a human donor in good health. The sample comprised PBMCs. As DNA, the CDR3 is TGTGCCAGCAGCCCTAGGGGTTGGGAGCAGTACTTC. Its translation is CASSPRGWEQYF.